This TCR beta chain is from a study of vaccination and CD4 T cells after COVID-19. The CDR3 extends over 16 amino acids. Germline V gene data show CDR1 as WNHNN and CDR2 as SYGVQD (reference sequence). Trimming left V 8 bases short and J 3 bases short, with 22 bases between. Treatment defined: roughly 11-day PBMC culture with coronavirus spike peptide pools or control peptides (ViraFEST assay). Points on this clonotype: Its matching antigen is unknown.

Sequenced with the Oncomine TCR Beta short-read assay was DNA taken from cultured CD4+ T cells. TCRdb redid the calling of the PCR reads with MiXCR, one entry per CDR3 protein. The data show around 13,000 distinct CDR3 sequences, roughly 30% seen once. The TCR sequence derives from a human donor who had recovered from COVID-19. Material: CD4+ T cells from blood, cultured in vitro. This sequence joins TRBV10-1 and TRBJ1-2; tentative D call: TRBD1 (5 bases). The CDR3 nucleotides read TGCGCCAGCCCCGAACGGGGCCCAGCCCACTACTATGGCTACACCTTC. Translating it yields CASPERGPAHYYGYTF.